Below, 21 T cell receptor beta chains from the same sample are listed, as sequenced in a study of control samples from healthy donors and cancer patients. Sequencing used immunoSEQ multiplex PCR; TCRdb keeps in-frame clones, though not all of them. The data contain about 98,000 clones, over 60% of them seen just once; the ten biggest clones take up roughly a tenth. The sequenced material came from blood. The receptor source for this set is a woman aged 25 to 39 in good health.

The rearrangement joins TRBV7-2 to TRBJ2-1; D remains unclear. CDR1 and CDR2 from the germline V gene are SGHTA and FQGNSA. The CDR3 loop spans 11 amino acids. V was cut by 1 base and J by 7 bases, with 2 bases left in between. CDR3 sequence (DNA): TGTGCCAGCAGCTTAGTAAATGAGCAGTTCTTC. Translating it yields CASSLVNEQFF.

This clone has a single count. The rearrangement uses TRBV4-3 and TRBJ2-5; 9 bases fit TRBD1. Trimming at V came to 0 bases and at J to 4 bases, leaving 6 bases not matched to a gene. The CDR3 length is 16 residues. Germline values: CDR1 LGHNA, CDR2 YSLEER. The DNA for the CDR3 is TGCGCCAGCAGCCAAGATTGGCCGGGACAGGGAGAGACCCAGTACTTC. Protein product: CASSQDWPGQGETQYF.

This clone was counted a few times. The CDR3 is CASRRQHRGASATNEKLFF. The CDR3 bases are TGTGCCAGCAGGCGACAGCACAGGGGCGCTTCCGCAACTAATGAAAAACTGTTTTTT. The chain links TRBV6-6 to TRBJ1-4, with 7 bases that match TRBD1. Losses at the gene ends were 6 bases for V and 0 bases for J; bases not matched to a gene: 16. Germline assignment: CDR1 MNHNY and CDR2 SVGAGI (reference sequence). The CDR3 loop spans 19 amino acids.

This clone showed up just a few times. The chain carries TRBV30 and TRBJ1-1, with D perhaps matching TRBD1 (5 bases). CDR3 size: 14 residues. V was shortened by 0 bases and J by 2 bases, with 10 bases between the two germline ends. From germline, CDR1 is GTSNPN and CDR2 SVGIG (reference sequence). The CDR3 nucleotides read TGTGCCTGGAGTGTACTAGGGGTCAACACTGAAGCTTTCTTT. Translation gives CAWSVLGVNTEAFF.

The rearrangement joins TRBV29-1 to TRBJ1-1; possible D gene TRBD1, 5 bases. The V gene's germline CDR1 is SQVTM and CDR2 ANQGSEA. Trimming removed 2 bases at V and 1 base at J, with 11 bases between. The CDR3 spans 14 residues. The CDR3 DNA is TGCAGCGTTGAACTCCCGGGACGGAACACTGAAGCTTTCTTT. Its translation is CSVELPGRNTEAFF.

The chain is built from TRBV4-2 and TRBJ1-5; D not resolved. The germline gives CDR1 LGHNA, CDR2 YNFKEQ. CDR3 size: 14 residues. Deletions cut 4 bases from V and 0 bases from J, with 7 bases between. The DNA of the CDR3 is TGTGCCAGCAGCCTGGACGGTAGCAATCAGCCCCAGCATTTT. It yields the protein CASSLDGSNQPQHF.

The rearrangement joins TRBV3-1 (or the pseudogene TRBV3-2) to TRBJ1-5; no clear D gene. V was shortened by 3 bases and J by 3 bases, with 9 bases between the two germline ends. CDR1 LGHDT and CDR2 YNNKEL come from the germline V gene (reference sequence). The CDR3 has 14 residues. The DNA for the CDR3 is TGTGCCAGCAGCCATGGCAGATCCAATCAGCCCCAGCATTTT. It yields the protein CASSHGRSNQPQHF.

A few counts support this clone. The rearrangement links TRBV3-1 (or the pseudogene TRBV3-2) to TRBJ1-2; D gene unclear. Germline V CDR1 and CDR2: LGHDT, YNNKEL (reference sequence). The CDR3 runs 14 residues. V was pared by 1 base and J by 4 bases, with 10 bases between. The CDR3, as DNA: TGTGCCAGCAGCCAAGGGGCGGGTATCTATGGCTACACCTTC. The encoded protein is CASSQGAGIYGYTF.

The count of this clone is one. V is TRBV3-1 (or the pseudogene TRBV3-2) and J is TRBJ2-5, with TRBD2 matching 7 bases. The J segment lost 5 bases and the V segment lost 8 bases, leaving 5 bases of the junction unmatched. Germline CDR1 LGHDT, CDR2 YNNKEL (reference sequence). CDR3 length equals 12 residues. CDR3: CASAPGGETQYF. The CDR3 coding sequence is TGTGCCAGCGCCCCCGGGGGGGAGACCCAGTACTTC.

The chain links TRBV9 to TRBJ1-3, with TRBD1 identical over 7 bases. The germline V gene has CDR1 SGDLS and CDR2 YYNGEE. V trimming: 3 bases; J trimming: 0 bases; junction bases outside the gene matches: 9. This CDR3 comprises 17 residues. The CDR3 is CASSELDRARSGNTIYF. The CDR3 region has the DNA TGTGCCAGCAGCGAACTTGACAGGGCCCGCTCTGGAAACACCATATATTTT. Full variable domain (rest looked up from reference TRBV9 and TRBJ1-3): DSGVTQTPKHLITATGQRVTLRCSPRSGDLSVYWYQQSLDQGLQFLIQYYNGEERAKGNILERFSAQQFPDLHSELNLSSLELGDSALYFCASSELDRARSGNTIYFGEGSWLTVV.

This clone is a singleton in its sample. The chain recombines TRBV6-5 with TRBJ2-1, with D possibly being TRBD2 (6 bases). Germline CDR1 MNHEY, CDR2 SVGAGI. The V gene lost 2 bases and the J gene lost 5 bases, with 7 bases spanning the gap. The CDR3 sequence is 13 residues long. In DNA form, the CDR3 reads TGTGCCAGCAGTTACGGCGGGGACAATGAGCAGTTCTTC. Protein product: CASSYGGDNEQFF.

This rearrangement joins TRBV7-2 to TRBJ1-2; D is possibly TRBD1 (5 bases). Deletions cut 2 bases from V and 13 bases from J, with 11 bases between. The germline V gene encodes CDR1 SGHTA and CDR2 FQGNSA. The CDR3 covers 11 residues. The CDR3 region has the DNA TGTGCCAGCAGCTTAACCAGGGAGCTCACCTTC. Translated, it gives CASSLTRELTF.

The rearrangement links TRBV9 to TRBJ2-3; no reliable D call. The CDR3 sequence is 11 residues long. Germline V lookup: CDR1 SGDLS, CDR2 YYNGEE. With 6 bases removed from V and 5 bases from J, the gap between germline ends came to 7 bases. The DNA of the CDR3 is TGTGCCAGCAAGGCCCAAGATACGCAGTATTTT. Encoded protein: CASKAQDTQYF.

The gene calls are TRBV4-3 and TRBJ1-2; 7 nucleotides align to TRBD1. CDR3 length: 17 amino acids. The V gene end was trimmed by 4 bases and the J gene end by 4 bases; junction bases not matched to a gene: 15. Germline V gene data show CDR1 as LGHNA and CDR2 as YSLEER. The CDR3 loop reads CASSPSAGGEISYGYTF. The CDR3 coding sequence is TGCGCCAGCAGCCCTTCGGCAGGGGGGGAGATAAGCTATGGCTACACCTTC.

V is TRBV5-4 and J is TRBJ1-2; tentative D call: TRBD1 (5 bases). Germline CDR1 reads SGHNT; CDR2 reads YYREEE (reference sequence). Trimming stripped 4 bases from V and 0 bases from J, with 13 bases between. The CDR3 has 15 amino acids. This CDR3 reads CASSTPGPANYGYTF. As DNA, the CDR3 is TGTGCCAGCAGCACCCCGGGACCGGCTAACTATGGCTACACCTTC.

The CDR3 spells CASSVGNLYNEQFF. The CDR3 DNA sequence: TGTGCCAGCAGCGTAGGAAACCTGTACAATGAGCAGTTCTTC. The rearrangement uses TRBV9 and TRBJ2-1; D remains unclear. The CDR3 loop spans 14 amino acids. V shed 0 bases and J shed 4 bases, with 8 bases lying between them. In germline, CDR1 is SGDLS, CDR2 YYNGEE.

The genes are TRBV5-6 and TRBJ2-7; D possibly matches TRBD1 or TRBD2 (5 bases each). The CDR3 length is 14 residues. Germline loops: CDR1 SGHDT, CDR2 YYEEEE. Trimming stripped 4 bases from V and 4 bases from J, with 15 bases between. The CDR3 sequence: CASSSRDLTYEQYF. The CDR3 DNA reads TGTGCCAGCAGCAGCCGGGACCTGACATACGAGCAGTACTTC.

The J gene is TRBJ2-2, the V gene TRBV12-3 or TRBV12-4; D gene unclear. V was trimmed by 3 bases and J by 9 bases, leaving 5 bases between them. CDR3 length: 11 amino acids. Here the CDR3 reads CASSFSRELFF. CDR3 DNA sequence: TGTGCCAGCAGTTTTTCGCGGGAGCTGTTTTTT.

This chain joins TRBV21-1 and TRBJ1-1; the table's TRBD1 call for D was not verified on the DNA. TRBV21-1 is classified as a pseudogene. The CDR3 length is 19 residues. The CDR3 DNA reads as TGTGCCAGCAGCAAGGAAATATCGGGACACCTGAGAGCGAGCACTGAAGCTTTCTTT. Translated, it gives CASSKEISGHLRASTEAFF.

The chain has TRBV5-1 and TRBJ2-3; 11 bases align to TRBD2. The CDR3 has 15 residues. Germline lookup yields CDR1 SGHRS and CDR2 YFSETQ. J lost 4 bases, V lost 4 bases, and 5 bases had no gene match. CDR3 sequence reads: CASSGHSGGADTQYF. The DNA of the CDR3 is TGCGCCAGCAGCGGCCATAGCGGGGGGGCAGATACGCAGTATTTT.

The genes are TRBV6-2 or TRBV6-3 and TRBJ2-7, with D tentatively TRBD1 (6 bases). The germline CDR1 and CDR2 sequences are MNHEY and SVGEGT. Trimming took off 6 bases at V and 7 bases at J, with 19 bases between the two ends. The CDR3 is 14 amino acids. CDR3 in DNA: TGTGCCAGCAGCCGACCGGGACAAGCGAGGGAGCAGTACTTC. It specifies CASSRPGQAREQYF.